A single sample is the source of the 2 T cell receptor beta chains below, sequenced in a study of CD8+CD57+ T cells in acquired aplastic anemia. Genomic DNA constituted the template upon which TCR beta VDJ and CDR3 profiling was performed. In TCRdb, the reads were re-called with MiXCR into one record per CDR3 protein. The data show around 430,000 distinct CDR3 sequences, approximately 33% seen once. Those patients picked for sequencing had displayed CD8+CD57+ cell expansion on flow cytometry. The specimen sequenced was sorted CD4+, CD8+, or CD8+CD57+ T cells (not recorded which) from PBMCs. The source of these receptors is a human donor with aplastic anemia.

The sample holds a few counts of this clonotype. In DNA, the CDR3 is TGTGCCAGCAGCTTAGGTGGGGACAGGAGAGAGACCCAGTACTTC. Translated: CASSLGGDRRETQYF. The chain couples TRBV7-3 to TRBJ2-5; 8 bases are a match to TRBD1. CDR1 is SGHTA, CDR2 FQGTGA, per germline. The junction had 6 bases not matched to a gene; V was cut back by 2 bases and J by 4 bases. The CDR3 has 15 amino acids.

A few counts support this clonotype. The rearrangement links TRBV24-1 to TRBJ1-2; no firm D call. V dropped 8 bases and J dropped 7 bases, with 19 bases sitting between them. CDR1 and CDR2 (germline): KGHDR, SFDVKD. The CDR3 has 14 residues. The CDR3, as DNA: TGTGCCACCAAAGGATCTCCAGGAAGGTCTGGCTACACCTTC. This translates into CATKGSPGRSGYTF.